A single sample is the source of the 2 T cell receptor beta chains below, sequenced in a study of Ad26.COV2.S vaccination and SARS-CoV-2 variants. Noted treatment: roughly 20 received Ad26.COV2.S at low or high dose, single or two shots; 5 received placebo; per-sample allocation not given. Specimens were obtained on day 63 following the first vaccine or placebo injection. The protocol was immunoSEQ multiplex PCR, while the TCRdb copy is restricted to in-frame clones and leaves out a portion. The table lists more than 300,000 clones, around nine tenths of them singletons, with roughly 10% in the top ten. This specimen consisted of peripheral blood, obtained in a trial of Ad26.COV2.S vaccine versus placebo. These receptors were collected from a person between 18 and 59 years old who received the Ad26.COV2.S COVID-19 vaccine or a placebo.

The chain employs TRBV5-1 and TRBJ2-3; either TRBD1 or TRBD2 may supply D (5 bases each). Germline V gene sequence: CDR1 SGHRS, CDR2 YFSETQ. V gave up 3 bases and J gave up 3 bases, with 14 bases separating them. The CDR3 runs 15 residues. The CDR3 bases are TGCGCCAGCAGCTACCGGGACGCGGGTACAGATACGCAGTATTTT. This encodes CASSYRDAGTDTQYF.

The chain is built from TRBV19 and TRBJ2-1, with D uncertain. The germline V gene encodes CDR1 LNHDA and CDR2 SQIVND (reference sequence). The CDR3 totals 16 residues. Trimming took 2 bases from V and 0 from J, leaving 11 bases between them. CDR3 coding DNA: TGTGCCAGTAGTATAATATCAGTGGGCTCCTACAATGAGCAGTTCTTC. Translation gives CASSIISVGSYNEQFF.